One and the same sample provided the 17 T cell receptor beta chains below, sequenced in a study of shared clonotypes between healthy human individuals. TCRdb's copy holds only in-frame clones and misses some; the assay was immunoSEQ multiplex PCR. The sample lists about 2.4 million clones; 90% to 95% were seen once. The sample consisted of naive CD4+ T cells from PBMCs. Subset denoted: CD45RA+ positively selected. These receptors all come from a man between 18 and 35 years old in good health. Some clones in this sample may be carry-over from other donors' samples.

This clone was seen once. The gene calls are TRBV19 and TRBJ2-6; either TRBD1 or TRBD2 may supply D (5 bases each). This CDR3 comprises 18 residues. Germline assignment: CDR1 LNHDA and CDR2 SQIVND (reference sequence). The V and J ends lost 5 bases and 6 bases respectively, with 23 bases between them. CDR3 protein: CASSAPRDPERTANVLTF. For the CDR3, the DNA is TGTGCCAGTAGTGCCCCCCGGGACCCTGAACGAACGGCCAACGTCCTGACTTTC. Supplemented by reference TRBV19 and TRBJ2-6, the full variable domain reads DGGITQSPKYLFRKEGQNVTLSCEQNLNHDAMYWYRQDPGQGLRLIYYSQIVNDFQKGDIAEGYSVSREKKESFPLTVTSAQKNPTAFYLCASSAPRDPERTANVLTFGAGSRLTVL.

The CDR3 region has the DNA TGTGCCAGCAGCTTGTGGCCGTGGGGGCAGAAACTTGAAGCTTTCTTT. It translates to CASSLWPWGQKLEAFF. The chain combines TRBV5-4 with TRBJ1-1; weak D call: TRBD1 (6 bases). The V end lost 1 base, the J end lost 7 bases, and 20 bases lay between the germline ends. From germline, CDR1 is SGHNT and CDR2 YYREEE (reference sequence). The CDR3 has 16 amino acids. The entire variable domain, with the rest obtained from reference TRBV5-4 and TRBJ1-1, is as follows: ETGVTQSPTHLIKTRGQQVTLRCSSQSGHNTVSWYQQALGQGPQFIFQYYREEENGRGNFPPRFSGLQFPNYSSELNVNALELDDSALYLCASSLWPWGQKLEAFFGQGTRLTVV.

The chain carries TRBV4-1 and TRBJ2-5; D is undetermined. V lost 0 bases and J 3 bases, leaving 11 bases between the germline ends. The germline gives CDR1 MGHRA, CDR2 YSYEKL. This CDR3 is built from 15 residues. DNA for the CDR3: TGCGCCAGCAGCCAAGATGAAGTTAGAAAAGAGACCCAGTACTTC. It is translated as CASSQDEVRKETQYF.

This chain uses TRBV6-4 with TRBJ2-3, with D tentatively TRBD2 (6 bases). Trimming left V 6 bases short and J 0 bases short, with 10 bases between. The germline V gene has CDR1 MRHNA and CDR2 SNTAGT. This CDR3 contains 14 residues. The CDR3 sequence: CASSTGTSTDTQYF. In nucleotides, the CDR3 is TGTGCCAGCAGCACCGGGACTAGCACAGATACGCAGTATTTT.

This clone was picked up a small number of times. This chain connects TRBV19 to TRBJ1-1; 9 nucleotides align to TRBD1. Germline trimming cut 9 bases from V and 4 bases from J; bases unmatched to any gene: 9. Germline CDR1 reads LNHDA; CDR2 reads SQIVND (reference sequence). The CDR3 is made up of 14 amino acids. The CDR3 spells CASRTGAGFTEAFF. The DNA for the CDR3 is TGTGCCAGCCGGACAGGGGCGGGTTTCACTGAAGCTTTCTTT.

CDR3 in DNA: TGTGCCAGTAGACGGGACAGGGGCACAGAGACCCAGTACTTC. This codes for CASRRDRGTETQYF. V and J are TRBV19 and TRBJ2-5; 10 nucleotides agree with TRBD1. The CDR3 extends over 14 amino acids. CDR1 and CDR2 (germline): LNHDA, SQIVND (reference sequence). The V and J ends lost 6 bases and 4 bases, in that order; junction bases with no gene match: 5.

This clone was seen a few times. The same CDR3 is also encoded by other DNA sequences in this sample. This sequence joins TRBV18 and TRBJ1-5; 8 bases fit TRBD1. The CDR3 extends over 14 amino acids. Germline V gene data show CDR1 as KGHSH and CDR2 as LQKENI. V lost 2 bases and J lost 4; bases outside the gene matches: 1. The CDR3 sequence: CASSPGTGNQPQHF. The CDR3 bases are TGTGCCAGCTCACCAGGGACAGGTAATCAGCCCCAGCATTTT. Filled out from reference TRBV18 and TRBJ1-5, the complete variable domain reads NAGVMQNPRHLVRRRGQEARLRCSPMKGHSHVYWYRQLPEEGLKFMVYLQKENIIDESGMPKERFSAEFPKEGPSILRIQQVVRGDSAAYFCASSPGTGNQPQHFGDGTRLSIL.

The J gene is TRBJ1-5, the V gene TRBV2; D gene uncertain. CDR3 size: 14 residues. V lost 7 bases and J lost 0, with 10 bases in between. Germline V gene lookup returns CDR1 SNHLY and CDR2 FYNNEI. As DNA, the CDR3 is TGTGCCAGCAAAGAGTTATATAGCAATCAGCCCCAGCATTTT. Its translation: CASKELYSNQPQHF.

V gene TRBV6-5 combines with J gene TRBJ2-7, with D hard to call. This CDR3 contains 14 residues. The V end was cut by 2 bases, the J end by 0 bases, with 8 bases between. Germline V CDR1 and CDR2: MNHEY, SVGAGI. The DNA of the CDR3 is TGTGCCAGCAGTTACGACGGTTTCTCCTACGAGCAGTACTTC. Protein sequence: CASSYDGFSYEQYF.

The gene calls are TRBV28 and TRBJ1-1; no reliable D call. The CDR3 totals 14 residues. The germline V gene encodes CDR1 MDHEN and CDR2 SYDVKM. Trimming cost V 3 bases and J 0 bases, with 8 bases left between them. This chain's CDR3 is CASSFRWVNTEAFF. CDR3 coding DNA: TGTGCCAGCAGTTTCCGGTGGGTGAACACTGAAGCTTTCTTT.

The CDR3 bases are TGTGCCAGCTTGGACAGGGGGACCACTGAAGCTTTCTTT. Its translation: CASLDRGTTEAFF. V is TRBV27 and J is TRBJ1-1, with 10 bases that match TRBD1. The V segment lost 8 bases and the J segment 4 bases; nucleotides outside the gene matches: 4. CDR1 MNHEY and CDR2 SMNVEV come from the germline V gene (reference sequence). This CDR3 has 13 amino acids.

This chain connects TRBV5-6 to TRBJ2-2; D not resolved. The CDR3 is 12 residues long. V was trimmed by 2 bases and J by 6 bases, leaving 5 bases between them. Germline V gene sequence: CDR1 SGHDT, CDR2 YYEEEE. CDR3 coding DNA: TGTGCCAGCAGCTTACCACCCGGGGAGCTGTTTTTT. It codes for CASSLPPGELFF.

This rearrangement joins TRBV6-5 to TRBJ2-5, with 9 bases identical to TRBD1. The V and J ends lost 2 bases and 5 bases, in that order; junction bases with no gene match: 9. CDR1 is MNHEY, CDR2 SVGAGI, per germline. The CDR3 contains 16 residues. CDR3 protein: CASSYQRQGGGETQYF. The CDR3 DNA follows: TGTGCCAGCAGTTACCAGAGACAGGGGGGAGGGGAGACCCAGTACTTC.

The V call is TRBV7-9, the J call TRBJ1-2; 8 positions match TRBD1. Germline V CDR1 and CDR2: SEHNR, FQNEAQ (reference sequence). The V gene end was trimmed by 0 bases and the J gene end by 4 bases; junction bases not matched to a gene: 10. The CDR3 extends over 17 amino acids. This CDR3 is CASSLARDRSTFYGYTF. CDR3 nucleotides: TGTGCCAGCAGCTTAGCCCGGGACAGGAGTACATTCTATGGCTACACCTTC.

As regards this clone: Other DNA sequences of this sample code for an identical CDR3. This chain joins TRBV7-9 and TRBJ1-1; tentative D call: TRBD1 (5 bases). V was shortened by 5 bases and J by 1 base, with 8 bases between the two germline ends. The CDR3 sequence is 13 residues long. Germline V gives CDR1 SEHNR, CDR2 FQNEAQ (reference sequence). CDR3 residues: CASSTQGNTEAFF. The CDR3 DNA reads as TGTGCCAGCAGCACCCAGGGGAACACTGAAGCTTTCTTT.

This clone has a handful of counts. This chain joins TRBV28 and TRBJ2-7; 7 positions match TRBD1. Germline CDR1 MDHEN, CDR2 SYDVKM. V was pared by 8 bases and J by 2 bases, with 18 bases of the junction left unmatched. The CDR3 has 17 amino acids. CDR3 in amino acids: CASQGGEGGSLPYEQYF. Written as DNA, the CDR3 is TGTGCCAGCCAAGGAGGAGAAGGGGGCTCACTGCCCTACGAGCAGTACTTC.

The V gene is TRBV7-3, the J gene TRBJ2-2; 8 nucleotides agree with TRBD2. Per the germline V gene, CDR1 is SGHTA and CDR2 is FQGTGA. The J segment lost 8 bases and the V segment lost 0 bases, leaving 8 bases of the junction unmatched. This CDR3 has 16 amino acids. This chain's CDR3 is CASSLTSGDYRGELFF. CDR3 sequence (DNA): TGTGCCAGCAGCTTAACTAGCGGGGACTATAGGGGGGAGCTGTTTTTT. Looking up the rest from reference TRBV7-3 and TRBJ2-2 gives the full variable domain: GAGVSQTPSNKVTEKGKYVELRCDPISGHTALYWYRQSLGQGPEFLIYFQGTGAADDSGLPNDRFFAVRPEGSVSTLKIQRTERGDSAVYLCASSLTSGDYRGELFFGEGSRLTVL.